This TCR beta chain derives from a study of blood T cell repertoires in COVID-19. Study-wide context: The United States, Italy and Spain supplied acute and convalescent COVID-19 samples. Nucleic acid was either cDNA or gDNA, and it came from T cells, B-cell-depleted T cells, or PBMCs.

Participants came from fewer than 25 US areas, aged roughly 18 to 89 years. Donors were grouped by their self-reported clinical history. From germline, CDR1 is KGHDR and CDR2 SFDVKD. There are 15 residues in the CDR3. V lost 3 bases to trimming and J lost 8 bases, with 18 bases between them. Sequenced by immunoSEQ multiplex PCR; TCRdb stores in-frame clones only, minus some. The table records some 290,000 clones, approximately 91% of them present only once. The sequenced material came from PBMCs or T cells enriched from blood (not recorded which). The J gene is TRBJ1-2, the V gene TRBV24-1, with D maybe TRBD1 (6 bases). This TCR derives from a woman between 40 and 55 years old with acute COVID-19. The CDR3 protein is CATSDPTGPRGGYTF. In DNA form, the CDR3 reads TGTGCCACCAGTGATCCCACAGGGCCTCGGGGCGGCTACACCTTC.